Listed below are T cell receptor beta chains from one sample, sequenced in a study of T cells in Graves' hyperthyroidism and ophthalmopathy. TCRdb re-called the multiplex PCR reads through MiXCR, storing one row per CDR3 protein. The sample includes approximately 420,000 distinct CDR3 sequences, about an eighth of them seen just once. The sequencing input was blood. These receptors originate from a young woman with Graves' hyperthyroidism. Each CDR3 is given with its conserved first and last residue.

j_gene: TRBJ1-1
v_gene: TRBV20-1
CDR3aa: CSALSMTGANTEAFF

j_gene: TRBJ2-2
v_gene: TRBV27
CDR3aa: CASSARETLLNTGELFF

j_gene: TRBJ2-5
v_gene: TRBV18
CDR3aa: CASSRDLARQETQYF

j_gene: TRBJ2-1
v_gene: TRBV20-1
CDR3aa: CSARTARSSYNEQFF

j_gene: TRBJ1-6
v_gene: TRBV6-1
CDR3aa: CASSEVLNSPLHF

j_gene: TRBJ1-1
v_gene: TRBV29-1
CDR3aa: CSVLRKMNTEAFF

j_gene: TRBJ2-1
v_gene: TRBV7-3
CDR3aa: CASSLTSGKGEQFF

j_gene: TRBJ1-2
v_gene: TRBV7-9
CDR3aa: CASSLEGMDGYTF

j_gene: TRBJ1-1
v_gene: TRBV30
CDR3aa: CAWMGQGFTEAFF

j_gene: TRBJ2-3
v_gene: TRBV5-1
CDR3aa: CASTAVSTDTQYF

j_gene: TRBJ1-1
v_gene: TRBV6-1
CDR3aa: CASSYGRQRNTEAFF

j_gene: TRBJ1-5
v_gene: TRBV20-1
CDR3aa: CSARRRVARPQHF

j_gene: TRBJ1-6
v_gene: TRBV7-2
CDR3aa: CASRQGRGNSPLHF

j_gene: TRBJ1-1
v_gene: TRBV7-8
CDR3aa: CASSTRGQGDTEAFF

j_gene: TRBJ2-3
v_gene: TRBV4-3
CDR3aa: CASSQDRPSGSIITDTQYF

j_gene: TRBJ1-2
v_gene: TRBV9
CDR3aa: CAGSAGTGYYGYTF